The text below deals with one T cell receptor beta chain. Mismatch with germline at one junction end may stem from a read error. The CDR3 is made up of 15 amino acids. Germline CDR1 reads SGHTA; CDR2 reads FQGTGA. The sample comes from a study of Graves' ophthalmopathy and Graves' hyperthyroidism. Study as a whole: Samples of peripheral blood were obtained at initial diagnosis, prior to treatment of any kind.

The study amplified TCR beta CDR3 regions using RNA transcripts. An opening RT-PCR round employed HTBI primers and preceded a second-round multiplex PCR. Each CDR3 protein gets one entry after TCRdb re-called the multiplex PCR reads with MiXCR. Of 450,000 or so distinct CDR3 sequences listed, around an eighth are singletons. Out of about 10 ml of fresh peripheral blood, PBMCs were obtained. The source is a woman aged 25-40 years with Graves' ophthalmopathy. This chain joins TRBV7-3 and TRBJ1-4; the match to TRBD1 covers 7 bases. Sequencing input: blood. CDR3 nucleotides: TGCGCCAGCAGCCGCGACGTGACAGGGTCTGAAAAACTGTTTTTT. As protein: CASSRDVTGSEKLFF.